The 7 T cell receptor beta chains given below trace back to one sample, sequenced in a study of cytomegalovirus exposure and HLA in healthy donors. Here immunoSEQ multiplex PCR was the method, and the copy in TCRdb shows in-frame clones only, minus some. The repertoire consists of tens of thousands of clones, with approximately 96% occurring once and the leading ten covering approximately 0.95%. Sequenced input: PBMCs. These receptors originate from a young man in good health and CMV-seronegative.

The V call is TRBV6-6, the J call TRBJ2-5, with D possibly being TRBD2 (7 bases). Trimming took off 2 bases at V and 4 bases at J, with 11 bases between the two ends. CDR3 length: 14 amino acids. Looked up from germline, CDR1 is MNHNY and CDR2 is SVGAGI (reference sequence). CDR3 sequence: CASSYEGGRETQYF. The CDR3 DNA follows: TGTGCCAGCAGTTACGAGGGGGGGAGAGAGACCCAGTACTTC.

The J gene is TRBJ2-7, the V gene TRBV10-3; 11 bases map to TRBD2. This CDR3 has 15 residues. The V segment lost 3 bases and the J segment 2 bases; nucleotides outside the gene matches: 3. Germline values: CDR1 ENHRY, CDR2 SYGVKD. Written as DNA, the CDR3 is TGTGCCATCAGTGACGGGACTAGCGGAACCTACGAGCAGTACTTC. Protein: CAISDGTSGTYEQYF.

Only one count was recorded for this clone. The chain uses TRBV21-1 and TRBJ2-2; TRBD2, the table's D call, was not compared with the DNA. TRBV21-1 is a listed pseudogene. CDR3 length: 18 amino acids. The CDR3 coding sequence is TGTGCCAGCAGCAACCTGAAGCCTCTAGCGGGAAGGGCCGGGGAGCTGTTTTTT. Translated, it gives CASSNLKPLAGRAGELFF.

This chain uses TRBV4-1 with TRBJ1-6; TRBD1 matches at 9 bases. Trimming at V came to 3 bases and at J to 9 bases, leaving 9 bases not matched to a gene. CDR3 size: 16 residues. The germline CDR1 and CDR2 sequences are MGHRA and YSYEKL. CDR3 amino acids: CASSHSNRDRVSPLHF. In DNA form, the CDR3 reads TGCGCCAGCAGCCACTCAAACCGGGACAGGGTTTCACCCCTCCACTTT.

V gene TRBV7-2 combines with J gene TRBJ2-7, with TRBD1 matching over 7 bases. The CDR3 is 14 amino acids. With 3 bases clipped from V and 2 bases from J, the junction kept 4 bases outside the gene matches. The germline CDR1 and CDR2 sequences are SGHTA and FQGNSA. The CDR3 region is CASSFADRAYEQYF. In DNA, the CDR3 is TGTGCCAGCAGCTTTGCAGACAGGGCCTACGAGCAGTACTTC. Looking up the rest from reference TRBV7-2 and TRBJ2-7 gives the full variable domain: GAGVSQSPSNKVTEKGKDVELRCDPISGHTALYWYRQSLGQGLEFLIYFQGNSAPDKSGLPSDRFSAERTGGSVSTLTIQRTQQEDSAVYLCASSFADRAYEQYFGPGTRLTVT.

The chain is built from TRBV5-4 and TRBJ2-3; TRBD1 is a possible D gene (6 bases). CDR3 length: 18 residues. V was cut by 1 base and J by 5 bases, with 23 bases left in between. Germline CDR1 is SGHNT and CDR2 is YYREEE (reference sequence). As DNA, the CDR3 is TGTGCCAGCAGCTTGCAACCCCTTCAGGGGTTCCAAAGAGATACGCAGTATTTT. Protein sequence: CASSLQPLQGFQRDTQYF.

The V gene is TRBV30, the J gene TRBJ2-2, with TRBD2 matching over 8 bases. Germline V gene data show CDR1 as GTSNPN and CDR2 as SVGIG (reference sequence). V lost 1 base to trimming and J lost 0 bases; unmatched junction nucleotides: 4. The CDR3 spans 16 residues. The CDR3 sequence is CAWSAGLAANTGELFF. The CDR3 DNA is TGTGCCTGGAGTGCCGGACTAGCAGCGAACACCGGGGAGCTGTTTTTT.